This T cell receptor (beta chain) was found in a study of shared clonotypes between healthy human individuals. Study summary: Participating donors consisted of two women and a few men aged 18 to 49. For every donor, three CD4 naive, three CD4 memory, two CD8 naive and one CD8 memory plates were used.

Study-wide points: Non-shared clonotypes were found to have lower generation probabilities than the clonotypes that were shared by all four of the sorted-subset donors.

Worth noting for this clone: Antigen specificity is unknown.

The naive CD8 subset, CD45RO-negative cells positively selected for CCR7, excluded terminally differentiated effector memory CD45RA+ cells. Measured with immunoSEQ multiplex PCR; TCRdb has only the in-frame clones, and not every one. The sample lists some 740,000 clones; around 93% were seen once. Sequencing was performed on naive CD8+ T cells sorted from blood. This TCR was sampled from a man aged 25 to 40 in good health.

This chain's CDR3 is CASTSGRATYEQYF. The CDR3 DNA follows: TGTGCCAGCACCAGCGGGAGAGCCACCTACGAGCAGTACTTC. The V gene is TRBV28, the J gene TRBJ2-7, with 8 nucleotides matching TRBD2. V gave up 7 bases and J gave up 2 bases; unmatched junction bases: 7. Germline CDR1 is MDHEN and CDR2 is SYDVKM. This CDR3 contains 14 residues.